One T cell receptor beta chain is described in this entry. The entry originates in a study of blood T cell repertoires in COVID-19. The wider study: Acute and convalescent COVID-19 samples came from the United States, Italy and Spain.

Germline CDR1 is SGHRS and CDR2 is YFSETQ. The V end lost 4 bases, the J end lost 0 bases, and 15 bases lay between the germline ends. CDR3 length: 16 amino acids. The study recruited people aged roughly 18 to 89 years across some 23 US areas. Cohort allocation depended upon clinical history that participants reported. Cohort 3 donors were reported recovered after two negative PCRs, clearance, or symptom resolution. The method was immunoSEQ multiplex PCR; TCRdb's version includes in-frame clones alone and lacks a portion of them. The sample holds some 460,000 clones, around 87% seen once. The rearrangement links TRBV5-1 to TRBJ2-3, with D possibly being TRBD2 (5 bases). The source of this sequence is a young woman who had recovered from COVID-19. The sample taken for sequencing was PBMCs or T cells enriched from blood (not recorded which). CDR3 DNA: TGCGCCAGCAGCAGAACCGGGATTAGTAGCACAGATACGCAGTATTTT. It yields the protein CASSRTGISSTDTQYF.